This T cell receptor beta chain was captured in a study of blood T cell repertoires in COVID-19. Authors' analysis steps: Scientists estimated how many nucleated cells there were by amplifying reference gene primers. Assay: immunoSEQ multiplex PCR; the TCRdb copy retains only in-frame clones and omits some. V, J and clone size were drawn from that table, and D and trimming were deduced from the DNA. The table lists 30,000 to 40,000 clones, over 75% of them singletons. The sample comprised peripheral blood. The TCR was taken from a man in his 70s with COVID-19, enrolled during active disease.

The CDR3 region has the DNA TGTGCCAGCAGTTTCCAGGGCACTGAAGCTTTCTTT. Residues: CASSFQGTEAFF. The chain carries TRBV6-5 and TRBJ1-1; D may be TRBD1 (5 bases). The CDR3 covers 12 residues. The germline V gene has CDR1 MNHEY and CDR2 SVGAGI. V was clipped by 4 bases and J by 4 bases, with 7 bases between them.